The entry below gives a single T cell receptor (beta chain) sequence along with its context. Its specificity is unknown. These data belong to a study of response to subunit inactivated influenza vaccine. TCRdb fed the RT-PCR reads into MiXCR, producing one record per CDR3 protein. The sample includes around 710,000 distinct CDR3 sequences, approximately 14% of them seen just once. Whole-study findings and limits: T cells newly recruited by each seasonal influenza vaccination are few, the authors suggested.

Germline trimming cut 2 bases from V and 3 bases from J; bases unmatched to any gene: 8. The CDR3 totals 16 residues. Looked up from germline, CDR1 is LGHNA and CDR2 is YNFKEQ. The sequencing here drew on PBMCs from blood, taken roughly 15 days before vaccination. This TCR was sampled from a man aged 50 or older who received an inactivated influenza vaccine. The chain uses TRBV4-2 and TRBJ2-7; TRBD1 agrees at 9 bases. CDR3 amino acids: CASSQTAGTGNYEQYF. The CDR3 DNA reads as TGTGCCAGCAGCCAAACCGCCGGGACAGGGAACTACGAGCAGTACTTC.